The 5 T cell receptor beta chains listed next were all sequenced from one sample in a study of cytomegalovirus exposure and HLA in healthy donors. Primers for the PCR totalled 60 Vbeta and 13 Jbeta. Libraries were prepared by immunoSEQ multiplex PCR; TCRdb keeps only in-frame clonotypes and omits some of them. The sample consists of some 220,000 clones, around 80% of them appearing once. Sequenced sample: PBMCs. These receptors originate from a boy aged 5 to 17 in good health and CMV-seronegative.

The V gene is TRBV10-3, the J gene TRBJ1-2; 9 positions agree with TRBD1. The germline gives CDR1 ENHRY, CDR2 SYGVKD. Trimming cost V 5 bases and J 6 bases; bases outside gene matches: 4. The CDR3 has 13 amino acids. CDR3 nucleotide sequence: TGTGCCATCAGTCCGGGACAGGGACATGGCTACACCTTC. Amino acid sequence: CAISPGQGHGYTF.

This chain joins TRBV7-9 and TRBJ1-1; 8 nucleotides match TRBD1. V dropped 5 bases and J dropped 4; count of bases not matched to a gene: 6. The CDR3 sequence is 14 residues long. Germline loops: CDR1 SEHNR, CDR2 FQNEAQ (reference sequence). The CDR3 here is CASSATGDGTEAFF. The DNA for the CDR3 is TGTGCCAGCAGCGCGACAGGGGATGGCACTGAAGCTTTCTTT.

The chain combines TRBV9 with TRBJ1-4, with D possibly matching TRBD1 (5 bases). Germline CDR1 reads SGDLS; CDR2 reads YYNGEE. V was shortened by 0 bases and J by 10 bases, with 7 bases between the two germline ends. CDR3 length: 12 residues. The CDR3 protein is CASSVAGGKLFF. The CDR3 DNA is TGTGCCAGCAGCGTAGCGGGGGGAAAACTGTTTTTT.

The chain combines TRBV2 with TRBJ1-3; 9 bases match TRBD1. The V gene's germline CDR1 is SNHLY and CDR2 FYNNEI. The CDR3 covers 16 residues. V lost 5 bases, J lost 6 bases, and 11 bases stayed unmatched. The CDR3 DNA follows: TGTGCCAGCAGTCCCGACAGGGGGGATTATGTAAACACCATATATTTT. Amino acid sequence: CASSPDRGDYVNTIYF.

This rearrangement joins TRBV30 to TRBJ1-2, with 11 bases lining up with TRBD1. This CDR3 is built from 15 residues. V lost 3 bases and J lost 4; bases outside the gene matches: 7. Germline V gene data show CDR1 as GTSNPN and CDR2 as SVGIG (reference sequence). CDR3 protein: CAWSAFGQGAYGYTF. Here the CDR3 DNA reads TGTGCCTGGAGCGCTTTCGGACAGGGGGCCTATGGCTACACCTTC.